The 24 T cell receptor beta chains given below trace back to one sample, sequenced in a study of shared clonotypes between healthy human individuals. The naive CD8 population came from CD45RO-negative cells selected for CCR7, without terminally differentiated effector memory CD45RA+ cells. Produced via immunoSEQ multiplex PCR; TCRdb's table is partial and in-frame only. The sample has around 1.9 million clones; under 95% are singletons. The sample consisted of naive CD8+ T cells from PBMCs. Receptors originate from a man aged 18 to 29 in good health. Some clones in this sample may be carry-over from other donors' samples.

This sequence joins TRBV6-6 and TRBJ1-2; TRBD1 might be the D (5 bases). Germline V gene data show CDR1 as MNHNY and CDR2 as SVGAGI (reference sequence). This CDR3 has 11 amino acids. With 7 bases removed from V and 6 bases from J, the gap between germline ends came to 9 bases. CDR3 loop: CASTGGDGYTF. In DNA, the CDR3 is TGTGCCAGCACCGGGGGGGATGGCTACACCTTC.

This clone was recorded a few times. The rearrangement links TRBV5-1 to TRBJ1-2, with TRBD1 as a possible D gene (5 bases). Germline V gene sequence: CDR1 SGHRS, CDR2 YFSETQ. The CDR3 is made up of 10 amino acids. V shed 5 bases and J shed 11 bases, with 10 bases lying between them. The DNA of the CDR3 is TGCGCCAGCAGAGGGGACTCGTACACCTTC. It codes for CASRGDSYTF.

The V call is TRBV29-1, the J call TRBJ2-1, with 13 bases lining up with TRBD2. V was clipped by 7 bases and J by 1 base; unmatched bases: 7. Germline lookup yields CDR1 SQVTM and CDR2 ANQGSEA. This CDR3 comprises 16 residues. CDR3 sequence: CSGQGLAGRSYNEQFF. CDR3 sequence (DNA): TGCAGCGGTCAGGGACTAGCGGGAAGGTCCTACAATGAGCAGTTCTTC.

V usage is TRBV5-5 and J usage is TRBJ2-7; D remains unclear. V was shortened by 2 bases and J by 4 bases, with 7 bases between the two germline ends. The germline V gene encodes CDR1 SGHKS and CDR2 YYEKEE (reference sequence). The CDR3 covers 12 residues. The DNA for the CDR3 is TGTGCCAGCAGCTTTCTGGGATACGAGCAGTACTTC. Amino acid sequence: CASSFLGYEQYF.

This chain links TRBV5-1 with TRBJ2-5, with 7 bases aligning to TRBD2. J gave up 2 bases and V 3 bases, and 7 bases lay outside the gene matches. Germline assignment: CDR1 SGHRS and CDR2 YFSETQ. The CDR3 consists of 15 residues. The CDR3 coding sequence is TGCGCCAGCAGCTATGAGGGAGGGTTTCAAGAGACCCAGTACTTC. It encodes CASSYEGGFQETQYF.

This chain links TRBV29-1 with TRBJ2-2; 7 nucleotides line up with TRBD1. The trim removed 0 bases at V and 6 bases at J, leaving 10 bases unmatched. The CDR3 has 16 amino acids. Looked up from germline, CDR1 is SQVTM and CDR2 is ANQGSEA. The CDR3 reads CSVEDSRGGRAGELFF. For the CDR3, the DNA is TGCAGCGTTGAAGATTCGAGAGGGGGCCGGGCCGGGGAGCTGTTTTTT.

This sequence joins TRBV5-6 and TRBJ2-7; D may correspond to TRBD1 or TRBD2 (5 bases each). The V gene's germline CDR1 is SGHDT and CDR2 YYEEEE. V gave up 4 bases and J gave up 2 bases, with 16 bases separating them. This CDR3 contains 15 residues. CDR3 loop: CASSLGLGVTYEQYF. CDR3 DNA sequence: TGTGCCAGCAGCCTCGGATTGGGGGTCACCTACGAGCAGTACTTC.

V usage is TRBV5-1 and J usage is TRBJ1-1, with D perhaps matching TRBD1 (5 bases). V was shortened by 3 bases and J by 3 bases, with 21 bases between the two germline ends. The CDR3 runs to 17 residues. CDR1 and CDR2 (germline): SGHRS, YFSETQ. The CDR3 DNA is TGCGCCAGCAGCTGGGAAGTCGCAAAGGGGCGCGACACTGAAGCTTTCTTT. Translation gives CASSWEVAKGRDTEAFF.

The J gene is TRBJ2-4, the V gene TRBV19; 7 positions agree with TRBD1. Germline V gene data show CDR1 as LNHDA and CDR2 as SQIVND (reference sequence). This CDR3 has 12 residues. V lost 11 bases and J lost 7; bases outside the gene matches: 8. DNA for the CDR3: TGTGCCGGGTTCAGGGGGAAGAACATTCAGTACTTC. Its translation: CAGFRGKNIQYF.

The table lists this clone with a count of one. V gene TRBV5-8 combines with J gene TRBJ2-2; D possibly corresponds to TRBD2 (5 bases). Trimming removed 1 base from V and 8 bases from J, with 6 bases in between. Germline V lookup: CDR1 SGHTS, CDR2 YDEGEE. This CDR3 comprises 12 residues. The CDR3 DNA reads TGTGCCAGCAGCTTGACGGGGGGGGAGCTGTTTTTT. Protein: CASSLTGGELFF.

This clone was seen a single time. CDR3 sequence reads: CASTPLGKGYGYTF. The CDR3 bases are TGTGCCAGCACTCCTCTCGGAAAGGGCTATGGCTACACCTTC. The chain combines TRBV5-4 with TRBJ1-2; unclear D gene. Trimming took 6 bases from V and 4 from J, leaving 16 bases between them. CDR1 and CDR2 (germline): SGHNT, YYREEE (reference sequence). This CDR3 contains 14 residues.

This clone was counted a single time. The chain couples TRBV28 to TRBJ2-5, with 8 bases lining up with TRBD2. The V gene's germline CDR1 is MDHEN and CDR2 SYDVKM. This CDR3 is 16 amino acids long. V shed 0 bases, J shed 5 bases, and the junction held 8 bases outside the gene matches. For the CDR3, the DNA is TGTGCCAGCAGTTTATGGGACGGGGGGGCCGATGAGACCCAGTACTTC. This codes for CASSLWDGGADETQYF.

The chain combines TRBV5-8 with TRBJ2-7; D may be TRBD2 (6 bases). Germline loops: CDR1 SGHTS, CDR2 YDEGEE. The length of the CDR3 is 12 residues. V lost 4 bases, J lost 3 bases, and 8 bases lay in between. The CDR3 spells CASSPTSYEQYF. DNA of the CDR3: TGTGCCAGCAGCCCGACTAGCTACGAGCAGTACTTC.

The table lists this clone with a count of one. The chain has TRBV7-9 and TRBJ2-2; unclear D gene. The germline CDR1 and CDR2 sequences are SEHNR and FQNEAQ (reference sequence). With 1 base removed from V and 5 bases from J, the gap between germline ends came to 20 bases. CDR3 length: 18 residues. Here the CDR3 reads CASSLGTLDQPRTGELFF. In DNA, the CDR3 is TGTGCCAGCAGCTTAGGAACCCTGGATCAGCCAAGAACCGGGGAGCTGTTTTTT.

The chain combines TRBV25-1 with TRBJ2-7; 10 nucleotides match TRBD2. Germline V CDR1 and CDR2: MGHDK, SYGVNS. V lost 4 bases and J lost 4; bases outside the gene matches: 10. The CDR3 length is 16 residues. The CDR3 DNA sequence: TGTGCCAGCAGTGGCAAACTAGCGGGAAGGGTATACGAGCAGTACTTC. Translating gives CASSGKLAGRVYEQYF.

With regard to this clone: In the same sample, other DNA sequences code for this CDR3. The CDR3 loop reads CASRGHEQYF. The CDR3 nucleotides read TGTGCCAGCAGGGGCCACGAGCAGTACTTC. The V and J genes are TRBV28 and TRBJ2-7; D unresolved. The ends were cut back, 6 bases at V and 5 bases at J, with 5 bases in the middle. Per the germline V gene, CDR1 is MDHEN and CDR2 is SYDVKM. The length of the CDR3 is 10 residues.

The rearrangement uses TRBV28 and TRBJ1-5, with D possibly matching TRBD1 (5 bases). The germline V gene encodes CDR1 MDHEN and CDR2 SYDVKM. V was cut by 2 bases and J by 5 bases, with 16 bases left in between. The CDR3 sequence is 16 residues long. CDR3 nucleotide sequence: TGTGCCAGCAGTTTAAGGGGCAGCTCCCCTCATCAGCCCCAGCATTTT. Translating it yields CASSLRGSSPHQPQHF.

The chain couples TRBV4-2 to TRBJ2-1; TRBD1 agrees at 7 bases. Germline lookup yields CDR1 LGHNA and CDR2 YNFKEQ. V lost 0 bases, J lost 2 bases, and 4 bases stayed unmatched. This CDR3 comprises 16 residues. The CDR3 nucleotides are TGTGCCAGCAGCCAAGAAGGGGGCTTAGCCTACAATGAGCAGTTCTTC. This translates into CASSQEGGLAYNEQFF.

The V and J genes are TRBV5-1 and TRBJ1-1; 9 bases match TRBD1. This CDR3 region has 15 residues. Looked up from germline, CDR1 is SGHRS and CDR2 is YFSETQ. Trimming cost V 4 bases and J 4 bases; bases outside gene matches: 8. The CDR3 loop reads CASSPSLTGGTEAFF. Here the CDR3 DNA reads TGCGCCAGCAGCCCTTCTCTGACAGGGGGCACTGAAGCTTTCTTT.

V gene TRBV7-9 combines with J gene TRBJ2-7; D unclear. The CDR3 has 16 residues. The germline V and J ends were trimmed by 5 bases and 3 bases, with 20 bases remaining between them. Germline assignment: CDR1 SEHNR and CDR2 FQNEAQ (reference sequence). The CDR3 is CASSPRLASNLYEQYF. CDR3 nucleotides: TGTGCCAGCAGCCCCCGTCTGGCCTCTAACCTCTACGAGCAGTACTTC.

V and J are TRBV27 and TRBJ2-7; 12 positions match TRBD1. The CDR3 is 14 amino acids. Germline-derived CDR1 and CDR2 are MNHEY and SMNVEV (reference sequence). J lost 7 bases, V lost 6 bases, and 7 bases had no gene match. DNA for the CDR3: TGTGCCAGCAGACCGGGACAGGGGGCTTTTGAGCAGTACTTC. It codes for CASRPGQGAFEQYF.

This clone came up once. The chain carries TRBV4-1 and TRBJ2-2; D remains unclear. V was trimmed by 1 base and J by 4 bases, leaving 16 bases between them. Germline CDR1 reads MGHRA; CDR2 reads YSYEKL. The CDR3 totals 17 residues. In DNA, the CDR3 is TGCGCCAGCAGCCAAGGTCGGTGGCAGGTCGGCACCGGGGAGCTGTTTTTT. Its protein is CASSQGRWQVGTGELFF.

This clone was recorded once. This chain links TRBV28 with TRBJ2-5; D unresolved. The germline gives CDR1 MDHEN, CDR2 SYDVKM. The CDR3 length is 11 residues. Between the trimmed V and J ends, which lost 6 bases and 4 bases, there was a span of 6 bases. CDR3 sequence (DNA): TGTGCCAGCAGAGCTACAGAGACCCAGTACTTC. Residues: CASRATETQYF.

The chain links TRBV29-1 to TRBJ1-2; D call uncertain. CDR1 and CDR2 (germline): SQVTM, ANQGSEA. V lost 7 bases and J 4 bases, leaving 16 bases between the germline ends. The CDR3 runs 13 residues. This CDR3 reads CSAPSVSGYGYTF. The CDR3 bases are TGCAGCGCCCCGAGTGTCAGTGGCTATGGCTACACCTTC. Full variable domain (rest looked up from reference TRBV29-1 and TRBJ1-2): SAVISQKPSRDICQRGTSLTIQCQVDSQVTMMFWYRQQPGQSLTLIATANQGSEATYESGFVIDKFPISRPNLTFSTLTVSNMSPEDSSIYLCSAPSVSGYGYTFGSGTRLTVV.